These T cell receptor beta chains were read from a single sample in a study of beta chain features in type 1 diabetes. This table comes from immunoSEQ multiplex PCR, and its TCRdb copy is limited to in-frame clones, with some not included. Here the sample spans approximately 250,000 clones, approximately 11% being singletons. The specimen sequenced was naive CD4+ T cells from blood. Every receptor here comes from a man aged 25-45 years with type 1 diabetes. The CDR3 runs from the conserved cysteine through the conserved F or W. Fields, in order: V gene, clone size, D gene, J gene, CDR3 DNA, CDR3 protein. D genes are given only for firm matches. Clone size is stated in some rows and not others, as once, few, many or a class when expanded.

>TRBV4-3|few|NA|TRBJ1-1
TGCGCCAGCAGCCCCCGGGGACACCCTGGGACTGAAGCTTTCTTT
CASSPRGHPGTEAFF
>TRBV1|NA|NA|TRBJ1-5
TGCACTTTGACTCGGGTAAACCAGCCCCAGCATTTT
CTLTRVNQPQHF
>TRBV29-1|NA|NA|TRBJ1-1
TGCAGCGTTGATGGACGGGGACTGCTGAACACTGAAGCTTTCTTT
CSVDGRGLLNTEAFF
>TRBV28|NA|TRBD1|TRBJ2-7
TGTGCCAGCAGTTTAGATCGGACAGGGGACTTCTACGAGCAGTACTTC
CASSLDRTGDFYEQYF
>TRBV12-5|few|TRBD1|TRBJ1-5
TGTGCTAGTGGCGACAGGGGAGGTCAGCCCCAGCATTTT
CASGDRGGQPQHF
>TRBV7-2|few|NA|TRBJ2-3
TGTGCCGGAGGGTTCGGCACAGATACGCAGTATTTT
CAGGFGTDTQYF
>TRBV2|NA|TRBD1|TRBJ2-5
TGTGCCAGCACCGGGACAGGGGTTCAGACCCAGTACTTC
CASTGTGVQTQYF
>TRBV5-4|few|NA|TRBJ2-1
TGTGCCAGCACCAGACCAGGGGCCTACAATGAGCAGTTCTTC
CASTRPGAYNEQFF
>TRBV19|NA|NA|TRBJ2-6
TGTGCCAGCCGTGTCGGGGCTGGGGCCAACGTCCTGACTTTC
CASRVGAGANVLTF
>TRBV19|NA|TRBD1|TRBJ1-2
TGTGCCAGTAGTGCCCCGTTGGGGACAGAATATGGCTACACCTTC
CASSAPLGTEYGYTF
>TRBV28|NA|TRBD1|TRBJ2-7
TGTGCCAGCAGTCGGACAGGTTTGTACGAGCAGTACTTC
CASSRTGLYEQYF
>TRBV5-1|few|NA|TRBJ2-3
TGCGCCAGCAGCTTGGCCCGGGGGGCCGCAGATACGCAGTATTTT
CASSLARGAADTQYF
>TRBV19|NA|NA|TRBJ1-5
TGTGCCAGTAGTATACGGGGACGGGGGGGCACCCAGCATTTT
CASSIRGRGGTQHF
>TRBV7-9|few|TRBD2|TRBJ2-7
TGTGCCAGCAGCTCGGGACTAGCGGGGTTCGACGAGCAGTACTTC
CASSSGLAGFDEQYF
>TRBV5-6|NA|TRBD1|TRBJ1-6
TGTGCCAGCAGCTCAGTGCGACAGGGAGGCTCACCCCTCCACTTT
CASSSVRQGGSPLHF
>TRBV5-1|NA|NA|TRBJ1-2
TGCGCCAGCAGCTTGGAACAGGGAGCCTATGGCTACACCTTC
CASSLEQGAYGYTF
>TRBV18|few|NA|TRBJ2-7
TGTGCCAGCTCACCACCAGGGGGAACCTACGAGCAGTACTTC
CASSPPGGTYEQYF
>TRBV7-9|NA|TRBD1|TRBJ2-7
TGTGCCAGCAGCCTTACCGGGACAGGGTCCCACGAGCAGTACTTC
CASSLTGTGSHEQYF
>TRBV14|NA|NA|TRBJ2-1
TGTGCCAGCAGCCGAGGGGGGGCGGCTATGAATGAGCAGTTCTTC
CASSRGGAAMNEQFF
>TRBV18|few|NA|TRBJ1-1
TGTGCCAGCTCATCATCGGGGGAAAGGGAAGCTTTCTTT
CASSSSGEREAFF
>TRBV7-2|few|NA|TRBJ2-5
TGTGCCAGCAGGATTAGGTCTCGGGAAGGGACCCAGTACTTC
CASRIRSREGTQYF
>TRBV5-1|few|NA|TRBJ1-1
TGCGCCAGCAGCTTGGCATCAGGGCTGGACACTGAAGCTTTCTTT
CASSLASGLDTEAFF
>TRBV9|few|TRBD1|TRBJ1-2
TGTGCCAGCAGCGTAGCAGGCAGGGGGCTTAACTATGGCTACACCTTC
CASSVAGRGLNYGYTF
>TRBV7-9|NA|TRBD1|TRBJ1-5
TGTGCCAGCAGCTCGGACAGGGGGCAGCCCCAGCATTTT
CASSSDRGQPQHF
>TRBV6-1|NA|NA|TRBJ2-5
TGTGCCAGCAGCAACGGGTGGCGTAGGGAGACCCAGTACTTC
CASSNGWRRETQYF
>TRBV7-2|few|TRBD2|TRBJ2-5
TGTGCCAGCAGCCCTACCCTAGCGGGGGGGCCTATAGAGACCCAGTACTTC
CASSPTLAGGPIETQYF
>TRBV4-2|NA|NA|TRBJ2-6
TGTGCCAGCAGCCAAGGAGGGAAGGGTAGCTCTGGGGCCAACGTCCTGACTTTC
CASSQGGKGSSGANVLTF